Presented here are 32 T cell receptor beta chains from one specimen sequenced in a study of beta chain features in type 1 diabetes. The entirety of the isolated RNA underwent reverse transcription, so expressed TCRB transcripts were sequenced. Here immunoSEQ multiplex PCR was the method, and the copy in TCRdb shows in-frame clones only, minus some. The profile shows 900,000 or so clones, 15% to 20% of them singletons. The sequenced sample was naive CD4+ T cells from blood. These receptors were taken from a young woman in good health.

This chain links TRBV29-1 with TRBJ2-5; 7 nucleotides align to TRBD2. CDR1 and CDR2 from the germline V gene are SQVTM and ANQGSEA. The CDR3 spans 16 residues. The ends lost 5 bases at V and 4 bases at J; junction bases unmatched: 16. The CDR3 reads CSVLFWAGASGETQYF. The CDR3, as DNA: TGCAGCGTTCTATTTTGGGCGGGAGCATCGGGAGAGACCCAGTACTTC. Based on the CDR3 plus reference TRBV29-1 and TRBJ2-5, the full variable domain is SAVISQKPSRDICQRGTSLTIQCQVDSQVTMMFWYRQQPGQSLTLIATANQGSEATYESGFVIDKFPISRPNLTFSTLTVSNMSPEDSSIYLCSVLFWAGASGETQYFGPGTRLLVL.

Details on this clone: A much larger clone is a single base away; this may be a read error. The rearrangement links TRBV7-2 to TRBJ2-5; D is uncertain. The CDR3 is 12 amino acids. Trimming pared 1 base from V and 5 bases from J, leaving 5 bases between. CDR1 SGHTA and CDR2 FQGNSA come from the germline V gene. The CDR3 coding sequence is TGTGCCAGCAGCTTAGATGGGGAGACCCAGTACTTC. The encoded protein is CASSLDGETQYF.

The chain has TRBV5-4 and TRBJ2-7; the D gene is possibly TRBD2 (6 bases). The CDR3 is 13 amino acids. Germline CDR1 reads SGHNT; CDR2 reads YYREEE (reference sequence). The V gene lost 0 bases and the J gene lost 7 bases, with 11 bases spanning the gap. In nucleotides, the CDR3 is TGTGCCAGCAGCTTGGCCCCTGCGGGGGAGCAGTACTTC. Protein product: CASSLAPAGEQYF.

This clone was seen a few times. This sequence joins TRBV6-5 and TRBJ1-1; no firm D call. V was clipped by 0 bases and J by 2 bases, with 4 bases between them. From germline, CDR1 is MNHEY and CDR2 SVGAGI. The CDR3 runs 13 residues. CDR3 protein: CASSYSANTEAFF. The CDR3 DNA follows: TGTGCCAGCAGTTACTCCGCTAACACTGAAGCTTTCTTT.

In its sample, this clone was seen many times. The chain employs TRBV10-3 and TRBJ2-1; D remains unclear. The germline CDR1 and CDR2 sequences are ENHRY and SYGVKD. The CDR3 totals 12 residues. V was pared by 4 bases and J by 8 bases, with 9 bases between. The CDR3 protein is CAISGGTYEQFF. The DNA for the CDR3 is TGTGCCATCAGTGGAGGTACTTATGAGCAGTTCTTC.

The genes are TRBV28 and TRBJ2-7; TRBD1 agrees at 12 bases. The CDR3 is 15 amino acids. Germline CDR1 and CDR2: MDHEN and SYDVKM. J was trimmed by 5 bases and V by 5 bases; bases with no gene match: 7. Here the CDR3 DNA reads TGTGCCAGCAGTCCCACCGGGACAGGGGGCCACGAGCAGTACTTC. It translates to CASSPTGTGGHEQYF.

This chain links TRBV7-9 with TRBJ1-2; no firm D call. Germline CDR1 and CDR2: SEHNR and FQNEAQ (reference sequence). The CDR3 is 15 residues long. V gave up 1 base and J gave up 2 bases, with 11 bases separating them. The CDR3 bases are TGTGCCAGCAGCTTAGTGCCAAGCTCAAACTATGGCTACACCTTC. Amino acid sequence: CASSLVPSSNYGYTF.

This clone was seen only a few times. The chain has TRBV6-1 and TRBJ1-1; D gene ambiguous. In germline, CDR1 is MNHNS, CDR2 SASEGT. V lost 0 bases to trimming and J lost 3 bases, with 5 bases between them. This CDR3 is built from 13 residues. CDR3 sequence: CASSEAQDTEAFF. CDR3 coding DNA: TGTGCCAGCAGTGAAGCTCAGGACACTGAAGCTTTCTTT.

V gene TRBV15 combines with J gene TRBJ1-4, with TRBD1 matching 8 bases. The J segment lost 5 bases and the V segment lost 0 bases, leaving 5 bases of the junction unmatched. The CDR3 length is 16 residues. CDR1 and CDR2 (germline): LNHNV, YYDKDF (reference sequence). CDR3 nucleotides: TGTGCCACCAGCAGAGAAGACAGGGGAGGGAATGAAAAACTGTTTTTT. This translates into CATSREDRGGNEKLFF.

With respect to this clone: One end of the junction fails to match germline, which may point to a read error. The rearrangement links TRBV5-1 to TRBJ1-5; D gene ambiguous. CDR3 length: 14 amino acids. Germline V gene lookup returns CDR1 SGHRS and CDR2 YFSETQ. In DNA form, the CDR3 reads TGTGCCAGCAGCTCATGGACGGGTAATCAGCCCCAGCATTTT. Its protein is CASSSWTGNQPQHF.

This clone was seen more than once but under ten times. The gene calls are TRBV7-2 and TRBJ2-1; D is undetermined. The length of the CDR3 is 13 residues. The germline gives CDR1 SGHTA, CDR2 FQGNSA. The V end lost 1 base, the J end lost 10 bases, and 11 bases lay between the germline ends. CDR3 protein: CASSLGVPPEQFF. DNA of the CDR3: TGTGCCAGCAGCTTAGGGGTACCTCCGGAGCAGTTCTTC. The variable domain in full, with the rest retrieved from reference TRBV7-2 and TRBJ2-1, is GAGVSQSPSNKVTEKGKDVELRCDPISGHTALYWYRQSLGQGLEFLIYFQGNSAPDKSGLPSDRFSAERTGGSVSTLTIQRTQQEDSAVYLCASSLGVPPEQFFGPGTRLTVL.

This clone was picked up a small number of times. The chain recombines TRBV21-1 with TRBJ2-1; the D segment call TRBD2 is taken from the table without a DNA check. TRBV21-1 is a pseudogene. The CDR3 totals 14 residues. The CDR3 sequence: CASREASENNEQFF. The CDR3 coding sequence is TGTGCCAGCAGAGAGGCTAGCGAGAACAATGAGCAGTTCTTC.

This clone was observed a few times. Other DNA variants within this sample encode the same CDR3. The V gene is TRBV7-2, the J gene TRBJ2-7; D tentatively fits TRBD1 or TRBD2 (5 bases each). This CDR3 region has 14 residues. Trimming stripped 2 bases from V and 2 bases from J, with 10 bases between. Germline values: CDR1 SGHTA, CDR2 FQGNSA. The DNA of the CDR3 is TGTGCCAGCAGCTTATTAGAGGGACCCTACGAGCAGTACTTC. Translation gives CASSLLEGPYEQYF. Supplemented by reference TRBV7-2 and TRBJ2-7, the full variable domain reads GAGVSQSPSNKVTEKGKDVELRCDPISGHTALYWYRQSLGQGLEFLIYFQGNSAPDKSGLPSDRFSAERTGGSVSTLTIQRTQQEDSAVYLCASSLLEGPYEQYFGPGTRLTVT.

The chain is built from TRBV15 and TRBJ2-7; 11 positions agree with TRBD2. Germline-derived CDR1 and CDR2 are LNHNV and YYDKDF (reference sequence). CDR3 length: 17 residues. Losses at the gene ends were 3 bases for V and 3 bases for J; bases not matched to a gene: 10. CDR3 in amino acids: CATSRWGLGTSGYEQYF. The CDR3 nucleotides are TGTGCCACCAGCAGGTGGGGATTAGGGACTAGCGGCTACGAGCAGTACTTC.

The rearrangement joins TRBV7-8 to TRBJ2-1; 9 bases line up with TRBD1. V lost 0 bases and J lost 4; bases outside the gene matches: 4. Germline V gene sequence: CDR1 SGHVS, CDR2 FQNEAQ. CDR3 length equals 16 residues. The DNA for the CDR3 is TGTGCCAGCAGCTTAGCTGGGACAGGGTCATACAATGAGCAGTTCTTC. Translation: CASSLAGTGSYNEQFF.

The table lists this clone with a few counts. The gene calls are TRBV10-1 and TRBJ2-7; 9 bases agree with TRBD1. V gave up 2 bases and J gave up 6 bases; unmatched junction bases: 8. Germline V gene sequence: CDR1 WNHNN, CDR2 SYGVQD (reference sequence). This CDR3 region has 15 residues. CDR3 residues: CASSEMGQGVAEQYF. CDR3 sequence (DNA): TGCGCCAGCAGTGAGATGGGACAGGGTGTAGCCGAGCAGTACTTC.

This chain joins TRBV11-2 and TRBJ2-1; 9 bases are a match to TRBD2. Trimming cost V 1 base and J 3 bases; bases outside gene matches: 13. CDR3 length equals 19 residues. Per germline, CDR1 SGHAT and CDR2 FQNNGV. CDR3 nucleotide sequence: TGTGCCAGCAGCTTAGGTCATTACGGCGGGAGGGCCAACTACAATGAGCAGTTCTTC. Protein sequence: CASSLGHYGGRANYNEQFF.

The V gene is TRBV25-1, the J gene TRBJ2-5; TRBD1 is a possible D gene (6 bases). Matching the DNA end better, TRBJ2-7 makes the J call doubtful. This CDR3 has 16 residues. Looked up from germline, CDR1 is MGHDK and CDR2 is SYGVNS. DNA of the CDR3: TGTGCCAGCAGTGAATTTGGGCAGGGGAGAAGGTACGAGCAGTACTTC. Amino acid sequence: CASSEFGQGRRYEQYF.

The V and J genes are TRBV10-1 and TRBJ2-1; 7 positions agree with TRBD2. In germline, CDR1 is WNHNN, CDR2 SYGVQD (reference sequence). J gave up 6 bases and V 10 bases, and 12 bases lay outside the gene matches. CDR3 length equals 14 residues. The CDR3 loop is CATRYGLVSNEQFF. CDR3 sequence (DNA): TGCGCCACGAGGTACGGACTAGTTAGCAATGAGCAGTTCTTC.

The chain couples TRBV10-2 to TRBJ2-3; the D is unclear. This CDR3 is 11 amino acids long. V lost 6 bases, J lost 4 bases, and 5 bases lay in between. Per germline, CDR1 WSHSY and CDR2 SAAADI. CDR3 nucleotides: TGCGCCAGCAGCCCGGCAGATACGCAGTATTTT. Translation gives CASSPADTQYF.

CDR3 sequence reads: CASSDGTSRITQYF. The CDR3 nucleotides are TGTGCCAGCAGCGACGGGACTTCCCGGATAACCCAGTACTTC. The chain recombines TRBV7-6 with TRBJ2-5, with TRBD2 as a possible D gene (6 bases). This CDR3 spans 14 amino acids. Trimming removed 5 bases from V and 8 bases from J, with 18 bases in between. Looked up from germline, CDR1 is SGHVS and CDR2 is FNYEAQ.

V gene TRBV28 combines with J gene TRBJ2-1, with 12 bases identical to TRBD1. In germline, CDR1 is MDHEN, CDR2 SYDVKM. The CDR3 has 17 residues. J gave up 6 bases and V 6 bases, and 12 bases lay outside the gene matches. The CDR3 DNA reads TGTGCCAGCAGAACGGAAACAGGGGACAGGGGGCTCAATGAGCAGTTCTTC. This sequence encodes CASRTETGDRGLNEQFF.

This clone was picked up a small number of times. The rearrangement joins TRBV7-2 to TRBJ1-5; perhaps TRBD1 as D (6 bases). Germline CDR1 is SGHTA and CDR2 is FQGNSA. This CDR3 contains 15 residues. Trimming took off 5 bases at V and 0 bases at J, with 11 bases between the two ends. CDR3 sequence reads: CASSKQGVSNQPQHF. CDR3 DNA sequence: TGTGCCAGCAGCAAACAGGGCGTTAGCAATCAGCCCCAGCATTTT.

This chain links TRBV27 with TRBJ1-2; a weak D match, TRBD1 (5 bases). The CDR3 is 13 amino acids. In germline, CDR1 is MNHEY, CDR2 SMNVEV (reference sequence). The ends were cut back, 4 bases at V and 4 bases at J, with 10 bases in the middle. The CDR3 loop is CASSSAGPYGYTF. CDR3 nucleotide sequence: TGTGCCAGCAGTTCGGCAGGGCCCTATGGCTACACCTTC.

The chain links TRBV5-4 to TRBJ2-7; 9 bases fit TRBD1. J lost 2 bases, V lost 2 bases, and 5 bases had no gene match. The CDR3 totals 15 residues. Germline values: CDR1 SGHNT, CDR2 YYREEE (reference sequence). The CDR3 DNA reads as TGTGCCAGCAGCTTTCCAGGGACAGGGACCTACGAGCAGTACTTC. Translated, it gives CASSFPGTGTYEQYF.

V gene TRBV15 combines with J gene TRBJ2-7; maybe TRBD1 (6 bases). This CDR3 contains 14 residues. Trimming removed 0 bases at V and 1 base at J, with 7 bases between. Germline lookup yields CDR1 LNHNV and CDR2 YYDKDF (reference sequence). Here the CDR3 reads CATSRDQGSYEQYF. CDR3 DNA: TGTGCCACCAGCAGAGATCAGGGGTCCTACGAGCAGTACTTC.

There are a few counts of this clone. V gene TRBV2 combines with J gene TRBJ2-5; 10 positions agree with TRBD2. The germline V gene encodes CDR1 SNHLY and CDR2 FYNNEI. CDR3 length: 17 residues. V lost 6 bases, J lost 7 bases, and 17 bases stayed unmatched. The CDR3 region is CASRMSGRASLGGTQYF. Written as DNA, the CDR3 is TGTGCCAGCAGAATGAGCGGGAGGGCCTCACTCGGTGGGACCCAGTACTTC.

There are a few counts of this clone. The rearrangement uses TRBV5-4 and TRBJ1-1; no firm D call. Germline loops: CDR1 SGHNT, CDR2 YYREEE (reference sequence). Trimming left V 5 bases short and J 4 bases short, with 24 bases between. This CDR3 has 17 amino acids. This chain's CDR3 is CASSHGLNPSPSTEAFF. The CDR3 region has the DNA TGTGCCAGCAGTCATGGACTGAATCCGTCGCCGTCCACTGAAGCTTTCTTT.

The V gene is TRBV25-1, the J gene TRBJ2-1; TRBD2 aligns across 12 bases. The CDR3 sequence is 15 residues long. The J segment lost 6 bases and the V segment lost 5 bases, leaving 5 bases of the junction unmatched. Looked up from germline, CDR1 is MGHDK and CDR2 is SYGVNS. In nucleotides, the CDR3 is TGTGCCAGCAGTCCTAGACTAGCGGGAGCCAATGAGCAGTTCTTC. Encoded protein: CASSPRLAGANEQFF. The whole variable domain, filled in from reference TRBV25-1 and TRBJ2-1, reads EADIYQTPRYLVIGTGKKITLECSQTMGHDKMYWYQQDPGMELHLIHYSYGVNSTEKGDLSSESTVSRIRTEHFPLTLESARPSHTSQYLCASSPRLAGANEQFFGPGTRLTVL.

The chain carries TRBV12-5 and TRBJ2-5; D possibly corresponds to TRBD1 (5 bases). Trimming shortened V by 6 bases and J by 5 bases, and 10 bases separated the two germline ends. Germline lookup yields CDR1 LGHNT and CDR2 FRNRAP. The CDR3 sequence is 12 residues long. Here the CDR3 reads CASGGGAETQYF. The CDR3 DNA reads as TGTGCTAGTGGGGGTGGGGCGGAGACCCAGTACTTC.

This clone was counted a few times. This chain uses TRBV6-1 with TRBJ2-5; no definite D call. V lost 0 bases and J 5 bases, leaving 13 bases between the germline ends. Germline V gene lookup returns CDR1 MNHNS and CDR2 SASEGT. CDR3 length equals 15 residues. Written as DNA, the CDR3 is TGTGCCAGCAGTGAAGCGTTCCAGAGTTGGGAGACCCAGTACTTC. Its protein product is CASSEAFQSWETQYF.

V is TRBV6-6 and J is TRBJ2-1; D tentatively fits TRBD1 or TRBD2 (5 bases each). V shed 6 bases and J shed 6 bases, with 15 bases lying between them. Germline V gene data show CDR1 as MNHNY and CDR2 as SVGAGI (reference sequence). The CDR3 totals 14 residues. The CDR3 DNA is TGTGCCAGCAGGGTCCCGGGACGGTCCAATGAGCAGTTCTTC. Encoded protein: CASRVPGRSNEQFF.